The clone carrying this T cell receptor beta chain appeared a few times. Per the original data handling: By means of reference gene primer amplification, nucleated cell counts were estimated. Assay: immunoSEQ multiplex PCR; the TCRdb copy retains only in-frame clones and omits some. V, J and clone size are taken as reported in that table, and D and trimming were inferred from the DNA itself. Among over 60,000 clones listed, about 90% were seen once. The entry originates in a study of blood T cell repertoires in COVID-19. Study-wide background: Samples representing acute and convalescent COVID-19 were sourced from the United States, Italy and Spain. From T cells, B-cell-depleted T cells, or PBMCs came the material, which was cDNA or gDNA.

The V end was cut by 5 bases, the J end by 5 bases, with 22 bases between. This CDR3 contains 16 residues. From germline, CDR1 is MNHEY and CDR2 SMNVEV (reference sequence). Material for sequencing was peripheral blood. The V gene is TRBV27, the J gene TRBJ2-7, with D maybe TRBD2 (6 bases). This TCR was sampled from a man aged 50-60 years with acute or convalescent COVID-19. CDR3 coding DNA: TGTGCCAGCAGTCCCATTAGCGGCACCGCTCTTCACGAGCAGTACTTC. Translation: CASSPISGTALHEQYF.